This T cell receptor beta chain appears in the sequencing data of a study of control samples from healthy donors and cancer patients. Data came from immunoSEQ multiplex PCR; TCRdb stores just in-frame clones and leaves some out. The top ten clones hold less than 15% of a sample with about 140,000 clones, around 94% of them seen once. This CDR3 has 17 residues. V lost 3 bases to trimming and J lost 3 bases; unmatched junction nucleotides: 12. CDR1 is LGHNT and CDR2 is FRNRAP in the germline V gene. This rearrangement joins TRBV12-5 to TRBJ2-3; TRBD1 aligns across 7 bases. The TCR originated in a man between 35 and 55 years old in good health. The sample comprised blood. CDR3 coding DNA: TGTGCTAGTGGTTTCCGTGCTTGGGACAGCAAGACAGATACGCAGTATTTT. This gives the protein CASGFRAWDSKTDTQYF.